Described below is a single TCR beta chain sequence and its context. This clonotype appeared a few times. Its antigen remains undetermined. Base qualities were left out, and no much larger clone turns up one base away. This entry comes from a study of identical twins (TCRdb year 2016). Turning to the overall study: TCR alpha and beta repertoires from monozygotic twins, unrelated adults of various ages and cord blood were deep-sequenced to test whether fetal clonotypes persist. To rule out contamination, replicate twin experiments were performed at different times with different library preparation protocols.

The CDR3 runs 13 amino acids, cysteine and phenylalanine included. The read is trimmed to its CDR3 DNA, 39 bases read in frame from base 1. V was cut back by 2 bases and J by 5 bases, leaving a gap of 8 bases between them. The germline V gene sets CDR1 to ENHRY and CDR2 to SYGVKD. Study-level results and caveats: In beta out-of-frame sequences, excess twin sharing was weaker, because having fewer shared sequences lowered the signal-to-noise ratio. Fewer insertions were carried by abundant cord blood beta clonotypes, a similar but weaker trend appeared in young adult naive repertoires, and no such trend appeared in memory repertoires. Compared with coincidental sharing between unrelated individuals, an excess of low generation-probability sequences was observed among out-of-frame TCR alpha sequences shared between twins. Conclusions relied on cross-sectional statistical analysis, since the same donors could not be followed over many years. Recombination models systematically underestimated out-of-frame TCR alpha sharing in monozygotic twins but agreed with sharing between unrelated individuals. Zero-insertion analyses could be partly confounded by invariant T cells such as MAIT and iNKT, although diverse VJ usage argued against such confounding for most clonotypes.

Library preparation used 5' RACE. Sequencing relied on an Illumina HiSeq 2000. Template switching introduced a universal primer binding site; the final cDNA contained a unique molecular identifier, enabling accurate counting of TCR cDNA molecules. First-strand cDNA for TCR alpha and beta chains was synthesized from specific primers in the conserved constant-segment region. Each cDNA library was double barcoded, with a SMART-Mk sample barcode plus Illumina barcodes, to control for contamination. TruSeq adapter sequences and Illumina sample barcodes were added in two successive PCR steps. Sequencing of the TCR alpha and beta cDNA libraries was done on the Illumina HiSeq platform using custom primers. Turning to the authors' computational methods: Raw reads were processed with MiGEC to extract unique molecular identifiers, and MiXCR was used to determine CDR3 positions. For each individual, recombination models were inferred using an EM algorithm with the repgenHMM and IGoR tools. The analysis of shared clonotypes was done with the tcR package in R, with sharing normalized by the product of cloneset sizes. Out-of-frame nonproductive sequences were analyzed to study raw recombination free of thymic and clonal selection effects. Clones were called with MiXCR by TCRdb after fastp trimmed the public reads at Q25, and only in-frame beta chains were retained. Identical CDR3 protein sequences are pooled into one entry, listed with their most common genes and DNA. The V and J calls were not made by the authors but by TCRdb's processing. In this sample the table shows approximately 530,000 distinct CDR3 sequences, about a fifth of which occur a single time. Clones ranked in the top ten supply 0.48% of the sample.

Every donor in the study was a healthy Caucasian. The twin cohort consisted of three pairs of female monozygotic twins, all aged roughly 18 to 30 years. Positive isolation kits from Invitrogen were used to isolate the CD4+ and CD8+ T cell populations. The data were also submitted as part of a second study, on yellow fever vaccine responses in identical twins. Drawing on the second study: The T cell response to vaccination in identical twins was reported by the authors to appear partly convergent and partly personalized. The study precisely tracked vaccine-responding T cell clones in identical twins.

This receptor was identified in a woman aged 18 to 35 in good health. The rearranged segments are TRBV10-3 and TRBJ2-3, with the D gene not confidently named. The sequencing sample was made of CD4+ T cells sorted from blood. At the DNA level, the sequence is TGTGCCATCAGTGAGAGCGTGGGAGATACGCAGTATTTT. It specifies CAISESVGDTQYF.